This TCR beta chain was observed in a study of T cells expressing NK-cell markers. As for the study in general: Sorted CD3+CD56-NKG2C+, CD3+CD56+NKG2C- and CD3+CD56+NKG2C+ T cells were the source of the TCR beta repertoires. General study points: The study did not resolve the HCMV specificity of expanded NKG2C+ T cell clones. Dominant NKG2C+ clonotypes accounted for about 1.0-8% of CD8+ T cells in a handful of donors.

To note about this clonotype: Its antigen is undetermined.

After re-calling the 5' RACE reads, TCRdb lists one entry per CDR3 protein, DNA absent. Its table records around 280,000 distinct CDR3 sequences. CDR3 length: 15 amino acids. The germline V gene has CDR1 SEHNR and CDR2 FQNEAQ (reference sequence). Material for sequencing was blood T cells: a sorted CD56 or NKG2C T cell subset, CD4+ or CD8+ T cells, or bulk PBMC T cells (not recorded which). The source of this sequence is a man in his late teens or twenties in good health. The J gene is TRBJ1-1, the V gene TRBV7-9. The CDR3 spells CASSSREDRNTEAFF.